A selection of T cell receptor beta chains follows, all from one sample in a study of T cell repertoires in cytomegalovirus infection. These receptors have no known antigen. TCRdb ran MiXCR on the reads and lists one entry per CDR3 protein. The sample shows 570,000 or so distinct CDR3 sequences, under 45% of them seen only once. Sequenced here: cultured PBMCs, sampled from culture after CMV antigen stimulation. These receptors were collected from a human donor in good health (CMV status not recorded). Some clones in this sample may be carry-over from other donors' samples. Both conserved end residues are part of each CDR3. D genes are given only for firm matches. Not all rows give a size; the values are once, few, many and, for expanded clones, a class.

d_gene: -; j_gene: TRBJ2-5; v_gene: TRBV12-3/TRBV12-4; abundance: few; CDR3nt: TGTGCCAGCAGTCCCGGATATATAAGAGACCACTCGTACTTC; CDR3aa: CASSPGYIRDHSYF
d_gene: TRBD2; j_gene: TRBJ2-3; v_gene: TRBV7-4; abundance: -; CDR3nt: TGTGCCAGCAGCTTAGAAATGGCGGGGGGACGCGAAAGAGATACGCAGTATTTT; CDR3aa: CASSLEMAGGRERDTQYF
d_gene: TRBD1; j_gene: TRBJ2-1; v_gene: TRBV7-8; abundance: -; CDR3nt: TGTGCCAGCAGCCCGCGACAGGGGGACAATGAGCAGTTCTTC; CDR3aa: CASSPRQGDNEQFF
d_gene: -; j_gene: TRBJ2-5; v_gene: TRBV20-1; abundance: -; CDR3nt: TGCAGTGCTACCCAGGGGAACCAAGAGACCCAGTACTTC; CDR3aa: CSATQGNQETQYF
d_gene: -; j_gene: TRBJ1-4; v_gene: TRBV7-6; abundance: few; CDR3nt: TGTGCCAGCAGCTTAGCGGTGCTCGCAACTAATGAAAAACTGTTTTTT; CDR3aa: CASSLAVLATNEKLFF
d_gene: -; j_gene: TRBJ1-3; v_gene: TRBV28; abundance: -; CDR3nt: TGTGCCAGCAGTCTCGGCAGGTACTCTGGAAACACCATATATTTT; CDR3aa: CASSLGRYSGNTIYF
d_gene: -; j_gene: TRBJ1-5; v_gene: TRBV7-2; abundance: few; CDR3nt: TGTGCCAGCAGCCCCCTAGGAGAGTATAGCAATCAGCCCCAGCATTTT; CDR3aa: CASSPLGEYSNQPQHF
d_gene: -; j_gene: TRBJ2-1; v_gene: TRBV7-6; abundance: few; CDR3nt: TGTGCCTGGAAAGGGGGTCTAGCTTTTGCCCAGTTCTTC; CDR3aa: CAWKGGLAFAQFF
d_gene: -; j_gene: TRBJ2-3; v_gene: TRBV7-2; abundance: -; CDR3nt: TGTGCCAGCAGCTCCCAGATCCAGGGCCTACTAAGCACAGATACGCAGTATTTT; CDR3aa: CASSSQIQGLLSTDTQYF
d_gene: -; j_gene: TRBJ2-1; v_gene: TRBV6-5; abundance: -; CDR3nt: TGTGCCAGCAGTTCCGCAGGGGCCCTCAATGAGCAGTTCTTC; CDR3aa: CASSSAGALNEQFF
d_gene: TRBD1; j_gene: TRBJ1-1; v_gene: TRBV19; abundance: few; CDR3nt: TGTGCCAGTAGTATGGCCGGGACAGGGTCCCCAGACCCGTTT; CDR3aa: CASSMAGTGSPDPF
d_gene: -; j_gene: TRBJ2-1; v_gene: TRBV6-2/TRBV6-3; abundance: -; CDR3nt: TGTGCCAGCAGTTACTCGAGGGGTTTTCTTCGGAATGAGCAGTTCTTC; CDR3aa: CASSYSRGFLRNEQFF
d_gene: -; j_gene: TRBJ2-2; v_gene: TRBV9; abundance: few; CDR3nt: TGTGCCAGCAGCGTAGGGACCCTCGCCCCCACCGGGGAGCTGTTTTTT; CDR3aa: CASSVGTLAPTGELFF
d_gene: -; j_gene: TRBJ2-4; v_gene: TRBV6-1; abundance: -; CDR3nt: TGTGCCAGCAGTGAAGCGCGGGGACTAGCCAAAAACATTCAGTACTTC; CDR3aa: CASSEARGLAKNIQYF
d_gene: -; j_gene: TRBJ1-1; v_gene: TRBV7-2; abundance: -; CDR3nt: TGTGCCAGCAGCTTGGGGGTGAGCTCGGGCACTGAAGCTTTCTTT; CDR3aa: CASSLGVSSGTEAFF
d_gene: -; j_gene: TRBJ2-2; v_gene: TRBV12-3/TRBV12-4; abundance: -; CDR3nt: TGTGCCAGCAGCCAAAAACCCCAGGGGCTTCGCGGGGAGCTGTTTTTT; CDR3aa: CASSQKPQGLRGELFF
d_gene: TRBD1; j_gene: TRBJ1-5; v_gene: TRBV6-2/TRBV6-3; abundance: -; CDR3nt: TGTGCCAGCAGTTATTCCAGGGGGCTGCAGCCCCAGCATTTT; CDR3aa: CASSYSRGLQPQHF
d_gene: -; j_gene: TRBJ1-4; v_gene: TRBV5-1; abundance: -; CDR3nt: TGCGCCAGCGCCCAGGGCTCTAATGAAAAACTGTTTTTT; CDR3aa: CASAQGSNEKLFF
d_gene: -; j_gene: TRBJ1-2; v_gene: TRBV7-8; abundance: few; CDR3nt: TGTGCCAGCAGCTTAGCACAGGCAAATAACTATGGCTACACCTTC; CDR3aa: CASSLAQANNYGYTF
d_gene: TRBD2; j_gene: TRBJ2-1; v_gene: TRBV7-8; abundance: -; CDR3nt: TGTGCCAGCAGCAAGCGGGAGGCTGACAATGAGCAGTTCTTC; CDR3aa: CASSKREADNEQFF
d_gene: TRBD2; j_gene: TRBJ2-5; v_gene: TRBV6-6; abundance: -; CDR3nt: TGTGCCAGCAAACTAGCGGGATATGTGGAGACCCAGTACTTC; CDR3aa: CASKLAGYVETQYF
d_gene: -; j_gene: TRBJ1-6; v_gene: TRBV7-2; abundance: many; CDR3nt: TGTGCCAGCAGCCCCGGGGGGTATTCACCCCTCCACTTT; CDR3aa: CASSPGGYSPLHF
d_gene: -; j_gene: TRBJ1-4; v_gene: TRBV7-9; abundance: -; CDR3nt: TGTGCCAGCAGCTTAGGCAGCGGTGAAAAACTGTTTTTT; CDR3aa: CASSLGSGEKLFF
d_gene: -; j_gene: TRBJ2-3; v_gene: TRBV7-9; abundance: -; CDR3nt: TGTGCCAGCAGCTTAGCGGCTAGCTTAGATACGCAGTATTTT; CDR3aa: CASSLAASLDTQYF
d_gene: TRBD1; j_gene: TRBJ1-5; v_gene: TRBV12-3/TRBV12-4; abundance: -; CDR3nt: TGTGCCAGCGGAACGACAGGGAGGCCTCAGCCCCAGCATTTT; CDR3aa: CASGTTGRPQPQHF
d_gene: -; j_gene: TRBJ1-2; v_gene: TRBV5-4; abundance: -; CDR3nt: TGTGCCAGCAGCTTAGACAGACGGGATGGCTACACCTTC; CDR3aa: CASSLDRRDGYTF
d_gene: -; j_gene: TRBJ1-4; v_gene: TRBV7-9; abundance: few; CDR3nt: TGTGCCAGCAGCTTAGGCCGTCCTTCCAGTGAAAAACTGTTTTTT; CDR3aa: CASSLGRPSSEKLFF
d_gene: -; j_gene: TRBJ2-7; v_gene: TRBV6-1; abundance: -; CDR3nt: TGTGCCAGCAGCCGGGGACACCAATACGAGCAGTACTTC; CDR3aa: CASSRGHQYEQYF
d_gene: -; j_gene: TRBJ2-1; v_gene: TRBV6-6; abundance: few; CDR3nt: TGTGCCAGCAGTCGAAGGGACGCCCTAGACTCGTTCTTC; CDR3aa: CASSRRDALDSFF
d_gene: -; j_gene: TRBJ2-1; v_gene: TRBV12-5; abundance: -; CDR3nt: TGTGCTAGTGGTACCCCAGGGTACAATGAGCAGTTCTTC; CDR3aa: CASGTPGYNEQFF
d_gene: TRBD1; j_gene: TRBJ1-1; v_gene: TRBV7-2; abundance: many; CDR3nt: TGTGCCAGCAGTCCTGGACAGGGGGGTGAAGCTTTCTTT; CDR3aa: CASSPGQGGEAFF
d_gene: -; j_gene: TRBJ2-1; v_gene: TRBV5-4; abundance: -; CDR3nt: TGTGCCAGCAGCCTCCTCAGGGCGAGCTCCTACAATGAGCAGTTCTTC; CDR3aa: CASSLLRASSYNEQFF
d_gene: -; j_gene: TRBJ1-6; v_gene: TRBV2; abundance: -; CDR3nt: TGTGCCAGCCAAAGTCAGGGGAGCTCCTATAATTCACCCCTCCACTTT; CDR3aa: CASQSQGSSYNSPLHF
d_gene: -; j_gene: TRBJ2-7; v_gene: TRBV27; abundance: -; CDR3nt: TGTGCCAGCAGTTTATCTCCGGTACGGAAAAGATACGAGCAGTACTTC; CDR3aa: CASSLSPVRKRYEQYF
d_gene: -; j_gene: TRBJ2-7; v_gene: TRBV28; abundance: -; CDR3nt: TGTGCCAGCAGAGGGGTAGAGTACGAGCAGTACTTC; CDR3aa: CASRGVEYEQYF
d_gene: -; j_gene: TRBJ2-5; v_gene: TRBV7-2; abundance: few; CDR3nt: TGTGCCAGCAGCGCCGGGGCCGTAGAGACCCAGTACTTC; CDR3aa: CASSAGAVETQYF
d_gene: TRBD2; j_gene: TRBJ2-3; v_gene: TRBV7-8; abundance: few; CDR3nt: TGTGCCAGCAGCCAGTGGTGGACTAGCGGGAGGGGGAGCACAGATACGCAGTATTTT; CDR3aa: CASSQWWTSGRGSTDTQYF
d_gene: -; j_gene: TRBJ2-2; v_gene: TRBV11-2; abundance: -; CDR3nt: TGTGCCAGCAGACGAGGGTACGGGACCGGGGAGCTGTTTTTT; CDR3aa: CASRRGYGTGELFF
d_gene: -; j_gene: TRBJ2-5; v_gene: TRBV7-2; abundance: few; CDR3nt: TGTGCCAGCAGTTCGTCACAGTTGGAGACCCAGTACTTC; CDR3aa: CASSSSQLETQYF
d_gene: -; j_gene: TRBJ1-5; v_gene: TRBV6-1; abundance: few; CDR3nt: TGTGCCAGCAGACCCTTCAGGGAGGTAAATCAGCCCCAGCATTTT; CDR3aa: CASRPFREVNQPQHF
d_gene: -; j_gene: TRBJ2-2; v_gene: TRBV11-2; abundance: -; CDR3nt: TGTGCCAGCAGCTTATCCGTCTTGCGGAACACCGGGGAGCTGTTTTTT; CDR3aa: CASSLSVLRNTGELFF
d_gene: -; j_gene: TRBJ2-2; v_gene: TRBV2; abundance: -; CDR3nt: TGTGCCATACTAAGGAGGATTACTAACACCGGGGAGCTGTTTTTT; CDR3aa: CAILRRITNTGELFF
d_gene: -; j_gene: TRBJ2-3; v_gene: TRBV7-8; abundance: few; CDR3nt: TGTGCCAGCAGCTGGAAGGTCCTAGATACGCAGTATTTT; CDR3aa: CASSWKVLDTQYF
d_gene: TRBD2; j_gene: TRBJ2-7; v_gene: TRBV4-1; abundance: -; CDR3nt: TGCGCCAGCAGCCAAGTTTTCGCGGGGGGGAGTGAGCAGTACTTC; CDR3aa: CASSQVFAGGSEQYF
d_gene: TRBD2; j_gene: TRBJ2-3; v_gene: TRBV27; abundance: -; CDR3nt: TGTGCCAGCAGTTTCGGTAGCGGGGGACCCACAGATACGCAGTATTTT; CDR3aa: CASSFGSGGPTDTQYF
d_gene: -; j_gene: TRBJ2-2; v_gene: TRBV10-2; abundance: few; CDR3nt: TGCGCCAGCAGCCTCTCGGGGGCTGGCACCGGGGAGCTGTTTTTT; CDR3aa: CASSLSGAGTGELFF
d_gene: TRBD2; j_gene: TRBJ2-7; v_gene: TRBV12-5; abundance: -; CDR3nt: TGTGCTAGTGGTTTGGTACGAGCGGGAGCTCACGAGCAGTACTTC; CDR3aa: CASGLVRAGAHEQYF
d_gene: -; j_gene: TRBJ2-1; v_gene: TRBV12-3/TRBV12-4; abundance: few; CDR3nt: TGTGCCAGCAGTTTTCTTGAAAATGAGCAGTTCTTC; CDR3aa: CASSFLENEQFF
d_gene: -; j_gene: TRBJ2-7; v_gene: TRBV7-2; abundance: -; CDR3nt: TGTGCCAGCAGCTTACCCCGGCAGGGACGGTCGGGGGAGCAGTACTTC; CDR3aa: CASSLPRQGRSGEQYF
d_gene: TRBD2; j_gene: TRBJ2-1; v_gene: TRBV4-2; abundance: -; CDR3nt: TGTGCCAGCAGCCCGTCGGGGGGGGAACACAATGAGCAGTTCTTC; CDR3aa: CASSPSGGEHNEQFF
d_gene: TRBD1; j_gene: TRBJ2-5; v_gene: TRBV7-2; abundance: few; CDR3nt: TGTGCCAGCAGCTTAAGGGGACAGTACCAAGAGACCCAGTACTTC; CDR3aa: CASSLRGQYQETQYF
d_gene: -; j_gene: TRBJ1-5; v_gene: TRBV7-2; abundance: many; CDR3nt: TGTGCCAGCAGCTTAGTCGCGGGGGTCTACAATCAGCCCCAGCATTTT; CDR3aa: CASSLVAGVYNQPQHF
d_gene: -; j_gene: TRBJ2-1; v_gene: TRBV7-2; abundance: -; CDR3nt: TGTGCCAGCAGCCAGCTACCATACAATGAGCAGTTCTTC; CDR3aa: CASSQLPYNEQFF
d_gene: TRBD2; j_gene: TRBJ2-1; v_gene: TRBV7-8; abundance: -; CDR3nt: TGTGCCAGCAGCCGGAAACGACTAGCGGGAGGCAATGAGCAGTTCTTC; CDR3aa: CASSRKRLAGGNEQFF
d_gene: TRBD1; j_gene: TRBJ1-2; v_gene: TRBV10-3; abundance: -; CDR3nt: TGTGCCATCAGTGAGCGGGCGGGACAGGGGGCTAGCTACACCTTC; CDR3aa: CAISERAGQGASYTF
d_gene: -; j_gene: TRBJ2-7; v_gene: TRBV6-2/TRBV6-3; abundance: -; CDR3nt: TGTGCCAGCAGTTACTCGATTTCCGGGATTCAAGGAGAGCAGTACTTC; CDR3aa: CASSYSISGIQGEQYF